Listed here are 20 T cell receptor beta chains from one sample, sequenced in a study of T cells in localized non-small cell lung cancer. Data came from immunoSEQ multiplex PCR; TCRdb stores just in-frame clones and leaves some out. The sample contains roughly 10,000 clones, less than 30% of which appear only once. Source: lung tumor tissue, taken before any cancer treatment. The receptors were gathered from a man between 40 and 75 years old with stage I lung adenocarcinoma.

V is TRBV11-3 and J is TRBJ1-6; D is perhaps TRBD1 (6 bases). This CDR3 is 15 amino acids long. The ends were cut back, 5 bases at V and 5 bases at J, with 13 bases in the middle. Per germline, CDR1 SGHNT and CDR2 YENEEA. As DNA, the CDR3 is TGTGCCAGCAGCGTGACAGGTGGTGATAATTCACCCCTCCACTTT. Its translation is CASSVTGGDNSPLHF.

This clone was counted between two and nine times. This rearrangement joins TRBV15 to TRBJ1-1; TRBD1 matches 7 bases. CDR1 and CDR2 (germline): LNHNV, YYDKDF (reference sequence). Trimming cost V 5 bases and J 4 bases; bases outside gene matches: 10. This CDR3 has 15 residues. CDR3 in amino acids: CATSGGQGVVTEAFF. DNA for the CDR3: TGTGCCACCAGCGGCGGTCAGGGGGTGGTCACTGAAGCTTTCTTT.

This clone was recorded a few times. The genes are TRBV11-3 and TRBJ2-7; D is possibly TRBD1 (6 bases). Germline lookup yields CDR1 SGHNT and CDR2 YENEEA. The V gene lost 2 bases and the J gene lost 6 bases, with 17 bases spanning the gap. The CDR3 totals 15 residues. The CDR3 loop reads CASSLYLPTGGEQYF. The CDR3 region has the DNA TGTGCCAGCAGCTTATACCTCCCGACAGGAGGCGAGCAGTACTTC.

This clone is categorized as medium-sized (0.01 to 0.1%). V is TRBV6-8 and J is TRBJ2-1; 10 bases fit TRBD1. Unmatched junction bases numbered 11, after V lost 6 bases and J lost 0 bases. There are 18 residues in the CDR3. Per germline, CDR1 MNHGY and CDR2 SAAAGT. The CDR3 here is CASRDRGRLASSYNEQFF. In DNA, the CDR3 is TGTGCCAGCAGAGACAGGGGGCGTTTGGCCAGCTCCTACAATGAGCAGTTCTTC.

This chain joins TRBV12-5 and TRBJ1-1; no definite D call. V lost 3 bases and J lost 3, with 11 bases in between. Germline loops: CDR1 LGHNT, CDR2 FRNRAP. The CDR3 extends over 14 amino acids. The CDR3 loop reads CASGFSGAYTEAFF. CDR3 in DNA: TGTGCTAGTGGTTTTTCCGGTGCGTACACTGAAGCTTTCTTT.

This clone is deemed medium-sized. The chain combines TRBV9 with TRBJ1-1; D call uncertain. The CDR3 is 14 amino acids. The ends were cut back, 0 bases at V and 5 bases at J, with 11 bases in the middle. The germline V gene encodes CDR1 SGDLS and CDR2 YYNGEE. CDR3 DNA sequence: TGTGCCAGCAGCGTAGCCTTTTCGGGGACTGAAGCTTTCTTT. Amino acid sequence: CASSVAFSGTEAFF.

The chain combines TRBV5-1 with TRBJ2-6, with 7 bases aligning to TRBD1. CDR3 length equals 18 residues. V trimming: 1 base; J trimming: 4 bases; junction bases outside the gene matches: 11. Germline V CDR1 and CDR2: SGHRS, YFSETQ. CDR3 DNA: TGCGCCAGCAGCTTGAGAGCACAACAGGGGATCGGGGCCAACGTCCTGACTTTC. Translating gives CASSLRAQQGIGANVLTF.

The gene calls are TRBV6-8 and TRBJ1-5; weak D call: TRBD1 (6 bases). Trimming took off 7 bases at V and 4 bases at J, with 11 bases between the two ends. The germline gives CDR1 MNHGY, CDR2 SAAAGT. The length of the CDR3 is 13 residues. The CDR3 loop is CASKGGFNQPQHF. The CDR3 DNA sequence: TGTGCCAGCAAGGGGGGTTTTAATCAGCCCCAGCATTTT.

Relative to its sample, this clone is medium-sized. The chain uses TRBV6-8 and TRBJ1-2; 9 bases line up with TRBD1. CDR3 length: 15 residues. CDR1 and CDR2 (germline): MNHGY, SAAAGT. Trimming cost V 5 bases and J 2 bases; bases outside gene matches: 6. The CDR3 reads CASSARGQGNYGYTF. CDR3 coding DNA: TGTGCCAGCAGTGCCCGTGGACAGGGGAACTATGGCTACACCTTC.

This clone appeared a few times. The gene calls are TRBV9 and TRBJ2-1; 7 positions agree with TRBD1. With V trimmed by 2 bases and J by 2 bases, 4 bases remained unmatched. The CDR3 consists of 15 residues. Germline CDR1 and CDR2: SGDLS and YYNGEE. CDR3 residues: CASSVGQTTYNEQFF. The DNA for the CDR3 is TGTGCCAGCAGCGTGGGACAGACAACCTACAATGAGCAGTTCTTC.

The V call is TRBV30, the J call TRBJ2-2, with D uncertain. V was cut by 8 bases and J by 7 bases, with 11 bases left in between. The CDR3 contains 11 residues. The germline CDR1 and CDR2 sequences are GTSNPN and SVGIG (reference sequence). The CDR3 DNA follows: TGTGCCCTCCTGGGTTTCGGGGAGCTGTTTTTT. Its translation is CALLGFGELFF.

The chain recombines TRBV30 with TRBJ2-5, with 8 positions matching TRBD2. J gave up 5 bases and V 2 bases, and 10 bases lay outside the gene matches. The CDR3 is made up of 15 amino acids. Germline CDR1 reads GTSNPN; CDR2 reads SVGIG (reference sequence). CDR3 protein: CAWSSQGLVGETQYF. CDR3 coding DNA: TGTGCCTGGAGTTCCCAGGGACTAGTCGGGGAGACCCAGTACTTC.

The sample holds a few counts of this clone. The chain uses TRBV19 and TRBJ1-1; no reliable D call. The CDR3 has 16 amino acids. V lost 3 bases, J lost 1 base, and 15 bases lay in between. Germline V gives CDR1 LNHDA, CDR2 SQIVND (reference sequence). CDR3 sequence (DNA): TGTGCCAGTAGTATCGATAAAATGGGCTCGAACACTGAAGCTTTCTTT. It specifies CASSIDKMGSNTEAFF.

In this sample, this clone turned up a few times. V gene TRBV11-3 combines with J gene TRBJ1-2, with 9 positions matching TRBD1. The CDR3 runs to 15 residues. Germline CDR1 SGHNT, CDR2 YENEEA. V lost 7 bases and J lost 3; bases outside the gene matches: 9. The CDR3 spells CASTPGQGYYYGYTF. In DNA, the CDR3 is TGTGCCAGCACCCCAGGACAGGGGTATTACTATGGCTACACCTTC.

The chain has TRBV19 and TRBJ1-2; no firm D call. The germline V gene has CDR1 LNHDA and CDR2 SQIVND (reference sequence). CDR3 length: 14 residues. V was clipped by 1 base and J by 1 base, with 7 bases between them. Here the CDR3 DNA reads TGTGCCAGTAGTATAGTCGGGATTAACTATGGCTACACCTTC. This sequence encodes CASSIVGINYGYTF.

The rearrangement uses TRBV30 and TRBJ1-6, with D maybe TRBD1 (5 bases). This CDR3 is 15 amino acids long. Germline V lookup: CDR1 GTSNPN, CDR2 SVGIG (reference sequence). V shed 7 bases and J shed 6 bases, with 19 bases lying between them. CDR3 sequence: CAYTPDSRVNSPLHF. The CDR3 coding sequence is TGTGCCTATACCCCAGACAGCCGAGTTAATTCACCCCTCCACTTT.

This clone was counted a single time. The chain carries TRBV25-1 and TRBJ1-5, with 9 bases matching TRBD1. CDR1 and CDR2 from the germline V gene are MGHDK and SYGVNS. Trimming removed 6 bases from V and 5 bases from J; junction bases left unmatched: 2. The CDR3 has 13 residues. The CDR3 loop reads CASSRQGDQPQHF. Written as DNA, the CDR3 is TGTGCCAGCAGCAGACAGGGGGATCAGCCCCAGCATTTT. The full variable domain, with the rest looked up from reference TRBV25-1 and TRBJ1-5, is EADIYQTPRYLVIGTGKKITLECSQTMGHDKMYWYQQDPGMELHLIHYSYGVNSTEKGDLSSESTVSRIRTEHFPLTLESARPSHTSQYLCASSRQGDQPQHFGDGTRLSIL.

The V call is TRBV10-2, the J call TRBJ1-6; D gene ambiguous. Germline CDR1 reads WSHSY; CDR2 reads SAAADI. CDR3 length: 13 amino acids. The V gene lost 9 bases and the J gene lost 8 bases, with 14 bases spanning the gap. CDR3 DNA sequence: TGCGCCAGTGGTCAGGTCAATGATTCACCCCTCCACTTT. Translating it yields CASGQVNDSPLHF.

This chain links TRBV30 with TRBJ1-5, with a possible D match to TRBD1 (5 bases). Trimming stripped 4 bases from V and 3 bases from J, with 16 bases between. Germline CDR1 is GTSNPN and CDR2 is SVGIG (reference sequence). The CDR3 covers 15 residues. In DNA form, the CDR3 reads TGTGCCTGGAACCTCAAGGGCAGGGACAATCAGCCCCAGCATTTT. Amino acids: CAWNLKGRDNQPQHF.

This clone has a handful of counts. V and J are TRBV15 and TRBJ1-4; the D gene is possibly TRBD1 (5 bases). Germline V gene data show CDR1 as LNHNV and CDR2 as YYDKDF (reference sequence). The CDR3 is 15 residues long. With 0 bases removed from V and 6 bases from J, the gap between germline ends came to 11 bases. The CDR3 loop reads CATSRDSGTDEKLFF. Here the CDR3 DNA reads TGTGCCACCAGCAGAGATTCAGGGACGGATGAAAAACTGTTTTTT.